This is a list of T cell receptor beta chains from one sample in a study of blood T cell repertoires in COVID-19. Generated by immunoSEQ multiplex PCR, the TCRdb table keeps only in-frame clones and is missing some. Counted here are some 190,000 clones, approximately 80% occurring once; the ten biggest clones make up about 4%. Sequenced sample: PBMCs or T cells enriched from blood (not recorded which). The source is a man aged 30-40 years with acute COVID-19. Each CDR3 is given with its conserved first and last residue. Fields, in order: CDR3 length, V gene, CDR3 protein.

CDR3 length: 15; V gene: TRBV7-2; CDR3 protein: CASTPGTGAGNTIYF
CDR3 length: 13; V gene: TRBV5-6; CDR3 protein: CASSHRTGIEQYF
CDR3 length: 14; V gene: TRBV11-2; CDR3 protein: CASSLAGGAAGYTF
CDR3 length: 15; V gene: TRBV27; CDR3 protein: CASSLSKRGGNEQFF
CDR3 length: 15; V gene: TRBV6-1; CDR3 protein: CASSESAGPNYGYTF
CDR3 length: 16; V gene: TRBV7-9; CDR3 protein: CASSLGQGGFNEKLFF
CDR3 length: 15; V gene: TRBV2; CDR3 protein: CASSTSKSPNQPQHF
CDR3 length: 18; V gene: TRBV25-1; CDR3 protein: CASSEGRGGQGNPYEQYF
CDR3 length: 12; V gene: TRBV19; CDR3 protein: CASRGRAGGYTF
CDR3 length: 13; V gene: TRBV19; CDR3 protein: CASSIGPGGGYTF
CDR3 length: 17; V gene: TRBV2; CDR3 protein: CASSPFGPGTGADGYTF
CDR3 length: 18; V gene: TRBV3-1/TRBV3-2; CDR3 protein: CASSHPSRDSRTTGELFF
CDR3 length: 16; V gene: TRBV7-9; CDR3 protein: CASSDADRGRTGELFF
CDR3 length: 14; V gene: TRBV29-1; CDR3 protein: CSVDPEVGHTEAFF
CDR3 length: 15; V gene: TRBV9; CDR3 protein: CASSPQQGPQETQYF
CDR3 length: 14; V gene: TRBV6-6; CDR3 protein: CASSPGQGRTEAFF
CDR3 length: 12; V gene: TRBV5-1; CDR3 protein: CASKDEQAYLFF
CDR3 length: 14; V gene: TRBV6-5; CDR3 protein: CASGQGNLGNTIYF
CDR3 length: 15; V gene: TRBV24-1; CDR3 protein: CATSWGRGAGNEQFF
CDR3 length: 14; V gene: TRBV11-2; CDR3 protein: CASSSPGGVTEAFF
CDR3 length: 16; V gene: TRBV4-1; CDR3 protein: CASSRDFTPFNQPQHF
CDR3 length: 17; V gene: TRBV5-1; CDR3 protein: CAIKPGLAATNTGELFF
CDR3 length: 15; V gene: TRBV5-5; CDR3 protein: CASSSETGFDTEAFF
CDR3 length: 14; V gene: TRBV2; CDR3 protein: CAIGTGSRQDEQYF
CDR3 length: 13; V gene: TRBV12-3/TRBV12-4; CDR3 protein: CASSPGLAGGQYF
CDR3 length: 14; V gene: TRBV2; CDR3 protein: CASNIDRGGTEAFF
CDR3 length: 14; V gene: TRBV6-1; CDR3 protein: CASSEGGRNQPQHF
CDR3 length: 15; V gene: TRBV3-1/TRBV3-2; CDR3 protein: CASSRGTGGNNEQFF
CDR3 length: 15; V gene: TRBV9; CDR3 protein: CASSVGLASTDTQYF
CDR3 length: 15; V gene: TRBV10-1; CDR3 protein: CASKFGGGAMQGYTF
CDR3 length: 13; V gene: TRBV11-2; CDR3 protein: CASSLDLRGEQYF
CDR3 length: 16; V gene: TRBV6-6; CDR3 protein: CASSSTRAGAYNEQFF
CDR3 length: 15; V gene: TRBV5-1; CDR3 protein: CASCAAGQGNSEQYF
CDR3 length: 16; V gene: TRBV25-1; CDR3 protein: CASSRNARAKTDTQYF
CDR3 length: 13; V gene: TRBV6-5; CDR3 protein: CASRLPGEETQYF
CDR3 length: 14; V gene: TRBV19; CDR3 protein: CATEGQGIYQPQHF
CDR3 length: 13; V gene: TRBV7-9; CDR3 protein: CASSLEGGRPQHF
CDR3 length: 17; V gene: TRBV9; CDR3 protein: CASSVDSGGFLTGELFF
CDR3 length: 15; V gene: TRBV13; CDR3 protein: CASSLSGGAQETQYF
CDR3 length: 14; V gene: TRBV18; CDR3 protein: CASSPEGGGRKLFF
CDR3 length: 15; V gene: TRBV6-5; CDR3 protein: CASSSSLDSTGELFF
CDR3 length: 13; V gene: TRBV11-2; CDR3 protein: CASSRTGVSKAFF
CDR3 length: 17; V gene: TRBV12-2; CDR3 protein: CASRLAGNISGEETQYF
CDR3 length: 14; V gene: TRBV7-6; CDR3 protein: CASSLQTTGGGYTF
CDR3 length: 15; V gene: TRBV4-1; CDR3 protein: CASSQDPQGPDTQYF
CDR3 length: 15; V gene: TRBV6-5; CDR3 protein: CASSQRGGWSYGYTF
CDR3 length: 12; V gene: TRBV19; CDR3 protein: CATSGRPYEQYF
CDR3 length: 17; V gene: TRBV27; CDR3 protein: CASSSLTGTGDNEKLFF
CDR3 length: 15; V gene: TRBV2; CDR3 protein: CASSETGGRNQPQHF
CDR3 length: 15; V gene: TRBV5-4; CDR3 protein: CASSKTGTFTGELFF
CDR3 length: 15; V gene: TRBV19; CDR3 protein: CASRQTSGVTDTQYF
CDR3 length: 14; V gene: TRBV5-1; CDR3 protein: CASSFGSNNYGYTF
CDR3 length: 15; V gene: TRBV12-5; CDR3 protein: CASGPKQGSNYGYTF
CDR3 length: 13; V gene: TRBV6-5; CDR3 protein: CASSRYISDEQYF
CDR3 length: 12; V gene: TRBV30; CDR3 protein: CAWSLQGGGYTF
CDR3 length: 15; V gene: TRBV7-6; CDR3 protein: CASSLADSSWTEAFF